One sample yielded the 10 T cell receptor beta chains listed below, sequenced in a study of T cells in narcolepsy (dated by TCRdb to the late 2010s). Receptors were amplified or captured by the immunoSEQ multiplex PCR assay. This immuneACCESS table, as held by TCRdb, lists in-frame sequences with V and J called but not all clones. Of the missing ones, under half trace to an unresolved V gene in checked studies; the others have no known cause. This sample gives about 27,000 clones in total; almost 85% of them show up just once. The top ten clones comprise roughly 1.3% of the sample. The sample was CD45RA- memory CD4+ T cells from PBMCs. This specimen's cell subset or site label, interpreted: memory T cells sorted ex vivo from peripheral blood. These receptor sequences come from a human donor with narcolepsy.

J is TRBJ2-1 and V is TRBV5-1, with a weak D call TRBD1 (6 bases). V lost 5 bases and J lost 6, with 21 bases in between. The CDR3 extends over 16 amino acids. CDR1 and CDR2 from the germline V gene are SGHRS and YFSETQ. CDR3 DNA sequence: TGCGCCAGCAGACCCCTTTTGGGGGCCCCCCGCAATGAGCAGTTCTTC. Its protein is CASRPLLGAPRNEQFF.

This chain connects TRBV4-3 to TRBJ2-3; TRBD1 matches at 10 bases. J gave up 2 bases and V 4 bases, and 12 bases lay outside the gene matches. Per germline, CDR1 LGHNA and CDR2 YSLEER. This CDR3 has 18 residues. In DNA, the CDR3 is TGCGCCAGCAGCCGTCATACCGGGACAGGGGATTCCACAGATACGCAGTATTTT. This translates into CASSRHTGTGDSTDTQYF.

The chain couples TRBV7-2 to TRBJ2-5; D ambiguous. The DNA matches TRBJ2-7 better at its end, which makes the J call doubtful. The CDR3 covers 15 residues. Germline assignment: CDR1 SGHTA and CDR2 FQGNSA. The CDR3 nucleotides are TGTGCCAGCCGCCCTGAGATTTGGGTTTCCTACGAGCAGTACTTC. This translates into CASRPEIWVSYEQYF.

Only a few counts were recorded for this clone. The chain has TRBV2 and TRBJ2-1; D possibly uses TRBD1 or TRBD2 (5 bases each). The CDR3 contains 12 residues. The V gene lost 6 bases and the J gene lost 7 bases, with 10 bases spanning the gap. CDR1 is SNHLY and CDR2 is FYNNEI in the germline V gene. The DNA for the CDR3 is TGTGCCAGCAGGGGATGGGGGAATGAGCAGTTCTTC. It codes for CASRGWGNEQFF.

The chain uses TRBV19 and TRBJ2-7; D may be TRBD1 or TRBD2 (5 bases each). Germline CDR1 reads LNHDA; CDR2 reads SQIVND (reference sequence). CDR3 length: 13 residues. V dropped 5 bases and J dropped 3 bases, with 11 bases sitting between them. The CDR3 sequence is CASSPGQRYEQYF. The CDR3 nucleotides read TGTGCCAGTAGTCCGGGGCAGCGCTACGAGCAGTACTTC.

CDR3 loop: CASSSSAGEQYF. The CDR3 DNA is TGTGCCAGCAGTTCATCCGCGGGAGAGCAGTACTTC. The chain combines TRBV6-5 with TRBJ2-7; maybe TRBD2 (6 bases). The CDR3 is 12 residues long. The germline V gene encodes CDR1 MNHEY and CDR2 SVGAGI. The V and J ends lost 4 bases and 7 bases respectively, with 11 bases between them.

The gene calls are TRBV9 and TRBJ2-2, with D unresolved. CDR1 and CDR2 from the germline V gene are SGDLS and YYNGEE. This CDR3 comprises 14 residues. Trimming took 0 bases from V and 6 from J, leaving 9 bases between them. CDR3 coding DNA: TGTGCCAGCAGCGTAGTTGGAGTTGCCGGGGAGCTGTTTTTT. Translation gives CASSVVGVAGELFF. The full variable domain, in which reference TRBV9 and TRBJ2-2 provide the parts outside the CDR3, is DSGVTQTPKHLITATGQRVTLRCSPRSGDLSVYWYQQSLDQGLQFLIQYYNGEERAKGNILERFSAQQFPDLHSELNLSSLELGDSALYFCASSVVGVAGELFFGEGSRLTVL.

This chain joins TRBV28 and TRBJ2-5; D gene ambiguous. The CDR3 covers 15 residues. Germline CDR1 MDHEN, CDR2 SYDVKM. Trimming removed 1 base at V and 2 bases at J, with 11 bases between. In DNA form, the CDR3 reads TGTGCCAGCAGTTTATTCCAGAACTTACAAGAGACCCAGTACTTC. Translated, it gives CASSLFQNLQETQYF.

This chain joins TRBV4-1 and TRBJ1-6; TRBD1 might be the D (6 bases). CDR3 length: 15 residues. Trimming pared 3 bases from V and 6 bases from J, leaving 12 bases between. The germline V gene encodes CDR1 MGHRA and CDR2 YSYEKL. This CDR3 is CASSQRTASNSPLHF. The CDR3 DNA sequence: TGCGCCAGCAGCCAGCGGACAGCTTCTAATTCACCCCTCCACTTT.

This chain connects TRBV28 to TRBJ1-2; D remains unclear. Per germline, CDR1 MDHEN and CDR2 SYDVKM. V lost 6 bases, J lost 1 base, and 12 bases lay in between. The CDR3 has 14 residues. Here the CDR3 reads CASSRAPINYGYTF. The DNA of the CDR3 is TGTGCCAGCAGCCGGGCACCCATTAACTATGGCTACACCTTC.